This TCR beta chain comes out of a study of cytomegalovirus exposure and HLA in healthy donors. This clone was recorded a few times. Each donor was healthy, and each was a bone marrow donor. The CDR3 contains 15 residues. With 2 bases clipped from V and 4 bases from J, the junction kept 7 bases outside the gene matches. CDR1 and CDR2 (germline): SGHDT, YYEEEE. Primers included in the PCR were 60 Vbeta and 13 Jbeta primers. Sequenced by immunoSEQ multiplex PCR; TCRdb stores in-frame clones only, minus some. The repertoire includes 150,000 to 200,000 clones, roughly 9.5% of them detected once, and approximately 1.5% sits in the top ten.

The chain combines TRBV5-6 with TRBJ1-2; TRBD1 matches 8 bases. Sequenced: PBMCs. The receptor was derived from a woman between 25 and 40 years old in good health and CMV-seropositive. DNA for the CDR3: TGTGCCAGCAGCTTCCCTACAGGACAGGGCTATGGCTACACCTTC. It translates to CASSFPTGQGYGYTF. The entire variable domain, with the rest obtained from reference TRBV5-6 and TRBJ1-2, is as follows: DAGVTQSPTHLIKTRGQQVTLRCSPKSGHDTVSWYQQALGQGPQFIFQYYEEEERQRGNFPDRFSGHQFPNYSSELNVNALLLGDSALYLCASSFPTGQGYGYTFGSGTRLTVV.